Below are 9 T cell receptor beta chains sequenced from a single sample in a study of technical replicates of blood from a handful of donors. The protocol was immunoSEQ multiplex PCR, while the TCRdb copy is restricted to in-frame clones and leaves out a portion. The sample lists tens of thousands of clones, more than 85% occurring once. Sequenced input: PBMCs. The receptor source for this set is a human donor in good health. Some clones in this sample may be carry-over from other donors' samples.

The V and J genes are TRBV7-2 and TRBJ2-7, with 7 bases lining up with TRBD2. CDR1 is SGHTA and CDR2 is FQGNSA in the germline V gene. The CDR3 extends over 14 amino acids. The V segment lost 4 bases and the J segment 3 bases; nucleotides outside the gene matches: 6. The CDR3 region has the DNA TGTGCCAGCAGCTCTAATGTAGCGGGCTACGAGCAGTACTTC. This encodes CASSSNVAGYEQYF.

The rearrangement links TRBV7-2 to TRBJ1-2, with 7 bases identical to TRBD1. CDR3 length: 13 residues. CDR1 is SGHTA and CDR2 is FQGNSA in the germline V gene. V trimming: 7 bases; J trimming: 4 bases; junction bases outside the gene matches: 6. The CDR3 nucleotides are TGTGCCAGCAACCGGAGGGACAGCTATGGCTACACCTTC. Translating it yields CASNRRDSYGYTF.

The chain joins TRBV2 to TRBJ2-1, with 14 bases fitting TRBD2. CDR3 size: 14 residues. J lost 9 bases, V lost 6 bases, and 4 bases had no gene match. In germline, CDR1 is SNHLY, CDR2 FYNNEI. The CDR3: CASRTSGGAIEQFF. The CDR3 region has the DNA TGTGCCAGCAGGACTAGCGGGGGGGCCATTGAGCAGTTCTTC.

The chain is built from TRBV4-2 and TRBJ2-7, with D tentatively TRBD2 (5 bases). The CDR3 length is 15 residues. The V and J ends lost 4 bases and 0 bases respectively, with 13 bases between them. Germline CDR1 and CDR2: LGHNA and YNFKEQ. CDR3 sequence: CASSPSMGSSYEQYF. DNA of the CDR3: TGTGCCAGCAGCCCTTCAATGGGGAGCTCCTACGAGCAGTACTTC.

The chain carries TRBV11-1 and TRBJ2-1, with 11 bases aligning to TRBD2. Germline V gene sequence: CDR1 SGHAT, CDR2 FQDESV (reference sequence). CDR3 length equals 15 residues. The V segment lost 1 base and the J segment 8 bases; nucleotides outside the gene matches: 4. The CDR3 reads CASSLVRTSGYEQFF. The CDR3 DNA reads TGTGCCAGCAGCTTAGTGAGGACTAGCGGGTATGAGCAGTTCTTC.

The V and J genes are TRBV27 and TRBJ2-7, with 7 bases fitting TRBD2. Germline V gives CDR1 MNHEY, CDR2 SMNVEV (reference sequence). CDR3 length: 14 amino acids. V gave up 1 base and J gave up 5 bases; unmatched junction bases: 5. CDR3 sequence: CASSLLGGGNEQYF. The CDR3 nucleotides read TGTGCCAGCAGTTTATTGGGGGGGGGTAACGAGCAGTACTTC.

This chain links TRBV10-3 with TRBJ2-2; possible D gene TRBD2, 6 bases. V was pared by 5 bases and J by 6 bases, with 16 bases between. CDR1 is ENHRY and CDR2 is SYGVKD in the germline V gene. The CDR3 totals 15 residues. The CDR3 DNA reads TGTGCCATCAGTCCGGATCGACTAGTCCCCGGGGAGCTGTTTTTT. Residues: CAISPDRLVPGELFF.

V usage is TRBV25-1 and J usage is TRBJ2-3; D may be TRBD2 (6 bases). In germline, CDR1 is MGHDK, CDR2 SYGVNS. CDR3 size: 14 residues. The V and J ends lost 9 bases and 2 bases respectively, with 15 bases between them. The CDR3 here is CASSRGSHTDTQYF. In DNA form, the CDR3 reads TGTGCCAGTTCGCGGGGCAGCCACACAGATACGCAGTATTTT.

The chain joins TRBV5-6 to TRBJ2-7; a possible D gene is TRBD1 (6 bases). Per germline, CDR1 SGHDT and CDR2 YYEEEE. V was cut by 1 base and J by 5 bases, with 13 bases left in between. This CDR3 has 14 amino acids. The DNA of the CDR3 is TGTGCCAGCAGCTTGTGGCAGGGGCGCCACGAGCAGTACTTC. Residues: CASSLWQGRHEQYF. The complete variable domain, with remaining parts taken from reference TRBV5-6 and TRBJ2-7, reads DAGVTQSPTHLIKTRGQQVTLRCSPKSGHDTVSWYQQALGQGPQFIFQYYEEEERQRGNFPDRFSGHQFPNYSSELNVNALLLGDSALYLCASSLWQGRHEQYFGPGTRLTVT.